This TCR beta chain was observed in a study of T cells in Graves' hyperthyroidism and ophthalmopathy. The investigators amplified TCR beta CDR3 regions from RNA transcripts. HTBI primers were employed in a first-round RT-PCR of the TCR CDR3. In TCRdb, the multiplex PCR reads were re-called with MiXCR into one record per CDR3 protein. The repertoire holds around 800,000 distinct CDR3 sequences, over 35% seen once, with about 9% in the top ten. The V end lost 7 bases, the J end lost 1 base, and 13 bases lay between the germline ends. This CDR3 is 14 amino acids long. The specimen sequenced was blood. The chain combines TRBV12-3 or TRBV12-4 with TRBJ1-1, with a tentative D call TRBD1 (6 bases). The TCR comes from a man between 18 and 35 years old with Graves' hyperthyroidism. CDR3 amino acids: CASNPSDRNTEAFF. Here the CDR3 DNA reads TGTGCCAGCAACCCCTCGGACAGGAACACTGAAGCTTTCTTT.